This entry describes one T cell receptor beta chain. These data are taken from a study of T cells in localized non-small cell lung cancer. V lost 6 bases, J lost 4 bases, and 12 bases lay in between. The CDR3 runs to 13 residues. The germline gives CDR1 SGHAT, CDR2 FQDESV (reference sequence). Profiling relied on immunoSEQ multiplex PCR, and the TCRdb table lists in-frame clones only, not all of them. This sample yields tens of thousands of clones, of which about 89% are seen a single time; 15% to 20% belongs to the top ten. The chain joins TRBV11-1 to TRBJ2-5, with D possibly being TRBD2 (5 bases). The sample consisted of peripheral blood, taken before any cancer treatment. This clonotype originated in a man aged 35 to 69 with stage I lung adenocarcinoma. The CDR3 region is CASSKVAPETQYF. The CDR3 DNA reads TGTGCCAGCAGTAAGGTAGCGCCAGAGACCCAGTACTTC.